The sequence of this T cell receptor (beta chain) was determined in a study of cytomegalovirus exposure and HLA in healthy donors. Whole-study findings and limits: Immune exposure information comprised only CMV serostatus. Sequence variants that were highly shared formed a cluster that was likely a sequencing artifact. TCR beta sequences reportedly predicted most subjects' HLA-A and HLA-B alleles accurately.

The sample holds a few counts of this clone. The antigen remains undetermined. The donors, nominally healthy at sampling, likely had unrecorded immune exposures. Primers included in the PCR were 60 Vbeta and 13 Jbeta primers. TCRdb keeps only in-frame clones here, not all; method: immunoSEQ multiplex PCR. The repertoire has 200,000 or so clones, around 85% of them found once; the top ten carry 6.3%. Trimming at V came to 10 bases and at J to 5 bases, leaving 1 base not matched to a gene. CDR3 length equals 11 residues. The germline gives CDR1 ENHRY, CDR2 SYGVKD. This sequence originates from a man aged 40-50 years in good health and CMV-seropositive. Sample: PBMCs. The chain recombines TRBV10-3 with TRBJ2-5; TRBD1 matches 10 bases. The CDR3 is CATGQGETQYF. In DNA form, the CDR3 reads TGTGCCACGGGACAGGGGGAGACCCAGTACTTC.